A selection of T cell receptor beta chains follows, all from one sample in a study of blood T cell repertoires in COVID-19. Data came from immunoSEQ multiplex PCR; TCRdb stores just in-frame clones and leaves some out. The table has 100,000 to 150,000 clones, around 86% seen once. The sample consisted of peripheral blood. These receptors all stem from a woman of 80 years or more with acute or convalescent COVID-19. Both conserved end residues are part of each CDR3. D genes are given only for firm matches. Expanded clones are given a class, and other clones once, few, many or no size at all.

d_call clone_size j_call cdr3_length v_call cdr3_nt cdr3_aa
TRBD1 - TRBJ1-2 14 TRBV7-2 TGTGCCAGCAGCCGGGACAGGGGGATTAATGGCTACACCTTC CASSRDRGINGYTF
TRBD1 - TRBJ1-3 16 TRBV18 TGTGCCAGCTCACCAACAGCGGACAGGGTCGGAAACACCATATATTTT CASSPTADRVGNTIYF
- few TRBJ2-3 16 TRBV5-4 TGTGCCAGCAGCTTCAGGAGGGAACCCAGCACAGATACGCAGTATTTT CASSFRREPSTDTQYF
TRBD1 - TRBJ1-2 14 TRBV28 TGTGCCAGCAGTTCGGGACAGGGAGATTTTGGCTACACCTTC CASSSGQGDFGYTF
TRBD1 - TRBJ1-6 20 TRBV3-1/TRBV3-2 TGTGCCAGCAGCCAGGGACCGGGACAGGGGGTTACCTCCTATAATTCACCCCTCCACTTT CASSQGPGQGVTSYNSPLHF
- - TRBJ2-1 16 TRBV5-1 TGCGCCAGCAGCTTGAACCCCTACCCCACCAACAATGAGCAGTTCTTC CASSLNPYPTNNEQFF
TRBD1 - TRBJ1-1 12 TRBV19 TGTGCCAGTAGAACAGGGGTCACTGAAGCTTTCTTT CASRTGVTEAFF
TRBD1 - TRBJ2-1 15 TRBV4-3 TGCGCCAGCAGCCAAGCGGGACAGGGGGTGAATGAGCAGTTCTTC CASSQAGQGVNEQFF
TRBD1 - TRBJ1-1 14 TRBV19 TGTGCCAGTTGTCTAGTATCCGGACAGGGTGAAGCTTTCTTT CASCLVSGQGEAFF
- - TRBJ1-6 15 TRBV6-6 TGTGCCAGCAGTCTGTCCCGGACTTTGGAATCACCCCTCCACTTT CASSLSRTLESPLHF
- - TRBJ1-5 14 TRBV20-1 TGCAGTGCTAGTTGGGGGGGGAGCAATCAGCCCCAGCATTTT CSASWGGSNQPQHF
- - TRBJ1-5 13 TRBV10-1 TGCGCCAGCAGTATACAGGGCACTCAGCCCCAGCATTTT CASSIQGTQPQHF
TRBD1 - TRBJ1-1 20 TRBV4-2 TGTGCCAGCAGCCCCGGGGCAGGGTCCAATTCAGGGGGCCGACACACTGAAGCTTTCTTT CASSPGAGSNSGGRHTEAFF
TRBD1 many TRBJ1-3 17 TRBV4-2 TGTGCCAGCAGCCAAGGGGGACAGGGCCTCTCTGGAAACACCATATATTTT CASSQGGQGLSGNTIYF
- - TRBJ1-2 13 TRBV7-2 TGTGCCAGCAGCTTAGCAGGGGAGGGTGGCTACACCTTC CASSLAGEGGYTF
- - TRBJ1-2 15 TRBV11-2 TGTGCCAGCAGCTCCCATGGAGGGAACCTCTATGGCTACACCTTC CASSSHGGNLYGYTF